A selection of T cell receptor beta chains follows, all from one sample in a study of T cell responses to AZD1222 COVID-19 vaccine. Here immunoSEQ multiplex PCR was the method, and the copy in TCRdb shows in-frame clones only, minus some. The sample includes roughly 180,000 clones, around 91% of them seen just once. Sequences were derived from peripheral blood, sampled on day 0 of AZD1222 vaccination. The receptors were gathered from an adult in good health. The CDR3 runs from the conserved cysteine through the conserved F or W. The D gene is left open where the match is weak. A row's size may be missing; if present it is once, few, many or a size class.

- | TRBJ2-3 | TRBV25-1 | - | TGTGCCAGCAGTGAATCCTTAAGAGAAGATACGCAGTATTTT | CASSESLREDTQYF
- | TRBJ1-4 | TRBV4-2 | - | TGTGCCAGCAGCCAAGAGGTTCACAGCCTAAATGAAAAACTGTTTTTT | CASSQEVHSLNEKLFF
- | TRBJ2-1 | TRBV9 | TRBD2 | TGTGCCAGCAGCGTATTGCCGACTAGCGGGGGGGGCCAGGGTGAGCAGTTCTTC | CASSVLPTSGGGQGEQFF
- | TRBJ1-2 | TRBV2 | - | TGTGCCAGCCTTCTCGTCGGGACACTTGCCTATGGCTACACCTTC | CASLLVGTLAYGYTF
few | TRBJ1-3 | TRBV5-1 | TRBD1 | TGCGCCAGCAGCTCCGGGACAGCCGGAAACACCATATATTTT | CASSSGTAGNTIYF
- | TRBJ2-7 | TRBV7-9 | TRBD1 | TGTGCCAGCAACGATGACAGGGGCTACGAGCAGTACTTC | CASNDDRGYEQYF
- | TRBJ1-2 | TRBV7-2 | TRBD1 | TGTGCCAGCAGCTTAGGTGGGACAGGGCTCTATGGCTACACCTTC | CASSLGGTGLYGYTF
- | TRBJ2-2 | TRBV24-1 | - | TGTGCCACCAGTGATTCAGGACAAACGTCCACGGGCACCGGGGAGCTGTTTTTT | CATSDSGQTSTGTGELFF
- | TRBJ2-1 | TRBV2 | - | TGTGCCAGCAGTGTTGGGCCGAGCAATGAGCAGTTCTTC | CASSVGPSNEQFF
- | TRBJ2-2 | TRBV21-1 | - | TGTGCCAGCAGCGAAGCGGGACTAGCGGCGTCGAACACCGGGGAGCTGTTTTTT | CASSEAGLAASNTGELFF
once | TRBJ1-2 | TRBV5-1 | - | TGCGCCAGCAGCTTGTGGCAGTTTTTTGGTGGCTACACCTTC | CASSLWQFFGGYTF
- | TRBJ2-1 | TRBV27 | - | TGTGCCAGCAGTTTACGAGGGTATCATGAGCAGTTCTTC | CASSLRGYHEQFF
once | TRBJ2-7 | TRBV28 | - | TGTGCCAGCTATGCTCTAAGGGGGGTTCGTTACGAGCAGTACTTC | CASYALRGVRYEQYF
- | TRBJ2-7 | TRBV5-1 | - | TGCGCCAGCATGGCAGGCCGTAGCGACGAGCAGTACTTC | CASMAGRSDEQYF
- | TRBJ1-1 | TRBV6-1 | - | TGTGCCAGCAGTGAAACTCTACTAGAAGCTTTCTTT | CASSETLLEAFF
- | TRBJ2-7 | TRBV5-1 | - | TGCGCCAGCAGAAACCAACAAACAGGGAACAAGAGCTCCTACGAGCAGTACTTC | CASRNQQTGNKSSYEQYF
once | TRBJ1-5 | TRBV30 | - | TGTGCCTGGATAATAAGACAGGATAGCAATCAGCCCCAGCATTTT | CAWIIRQDSNQPQHF
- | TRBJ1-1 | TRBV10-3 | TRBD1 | TGTGCCATCAGTGATCGACAGGGAAACACTGAAGCTTTCTTT | CAISDRQGNTEAFF
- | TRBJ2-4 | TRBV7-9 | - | TGTGCCAGCAGCTTGGCCGACCAGAACGACATTCAGTACTTC | CASSLADQNDIQYF
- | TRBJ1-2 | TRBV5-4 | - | TGTGCCAGCAGCTTGGCACCGACGCCGAACTATGGCTACACCTTC | CASSLAPTPNYGYTF
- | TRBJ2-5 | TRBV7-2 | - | TGTGCCAGCAGCTCCAAAGTGGGGTCGGATGTGGGGACCCAGTACTTC | CASSSKVGSDVGTQYF
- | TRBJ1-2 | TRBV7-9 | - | TGTGCCAGCACCTCCCCCGGAGGGTTCGTCGGCTACACCTTC | CASTSPGGFVGYTF
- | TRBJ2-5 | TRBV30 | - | TGTGCCTGGATGGGGAAGCGTGGCGGGTACCAAGAGACCCAGTACTTC | CAWMGKRGGYQETQYF
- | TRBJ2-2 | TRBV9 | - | TGTGCCAGCAGCCAAGGAGGGGTTATAGAAACCGGGGAGCTGTTTTTT | CASSQGGVIETGELFF
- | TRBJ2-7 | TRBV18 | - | TGTGCCAGCTCACCGGTTGGGGGGGGCCAGGGCGAGCAGTACTTC | CASSPVGGGQGEQYF
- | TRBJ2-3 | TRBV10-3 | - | TGTGCCATCACCCAGACAGACACAGATACGCAGTATTTT | CAITQTDTDTQYF
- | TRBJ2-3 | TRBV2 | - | TGTGCCAGCAGTGAAGGGCAGGCTAGCGGCACAGATACGCAGTATTTT | CASSEGQASGTDTQYF
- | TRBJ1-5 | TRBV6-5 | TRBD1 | TGTGCCAGCAGTCCCGAGACAGGGTCCGGTCAGCCCCAGCATTTT | CASSPETGSGQPQHF
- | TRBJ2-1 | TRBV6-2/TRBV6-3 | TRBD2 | TGTGCCAGCAGTTACTACCTAGCGGGGTTGAGTTTTAATGAGCAGTTCTTC | CASSYYLAGLSFNEQFF
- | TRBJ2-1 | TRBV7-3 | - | TGTGCCAGCAGCCAATGGGGGATATCCTACAATGAGCAGTTCTTC | CASSQWGISYNEQFF
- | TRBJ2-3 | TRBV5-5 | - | TGTGCCAGCAGCTTGGTTGGGTCAGATACGCAGTATTTT | CASSLVGSDTQYF
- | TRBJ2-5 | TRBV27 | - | TGTGCCAGCAGTTTTAGACAGACCCAAGAGACCCAGTACTTC | CASSFRQTQETQYF
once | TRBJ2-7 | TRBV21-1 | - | TGTGCCAGCAGCGGCCCGGGGACAGTTAAGGACGAGCAGTACTTC | CASSGPGTVKDEQYF
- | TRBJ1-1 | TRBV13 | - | TGTGCCAGCAGCATTTCCGGTGAAGCTTTCTTT | CASSISGEAFF
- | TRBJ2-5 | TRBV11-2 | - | TGTGCCAGCAGCTTTGGGGGGTACGCGCAAGAGACCCAGTACTTC | CASSFGGYAQETQYF
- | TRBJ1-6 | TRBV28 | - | TGTGCCAGCTGTTATGATACAGGGAATAATTCACCCCTCCACTTT | CASCYDTGNNSPLHF
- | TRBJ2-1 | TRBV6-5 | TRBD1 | TGTGCCAGCGCACAGGGGTCCTACAATGAGCAGTTCTTC | CASAQGSYNEQFF
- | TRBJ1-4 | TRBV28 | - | TGTGCCAGCAGGGAACCAGGAAAACTGTTTTTT | CASREPGKLFF
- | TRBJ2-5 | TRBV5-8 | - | TGTGCCAGCAGCTGGAACAGGGCTGGTGGAGAGACCCAGTACTTC | CASSWNRAGGETQYF
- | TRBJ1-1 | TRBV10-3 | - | TGTGCCATCAGTAGTACAACCGGGACGGGTGAAGCTTTCTTT | CAISSTTGTGEAFF
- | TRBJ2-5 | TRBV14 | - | TGTGCCAGCAGCCAAAGGGACTACCAAGAGACCCAGTACTTC | CASSQRDYQETQYF
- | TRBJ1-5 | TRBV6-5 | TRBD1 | TGTGCCAGCAGTTCCGATTGGACAGGGTTTCAGCCCCAGCATTTT | CASSSDWTGFQPQHF
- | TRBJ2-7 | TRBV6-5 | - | TGTGCCAGCAGTTACGCGAGGACAGCTTTCTACGAGCAGTACTTC | CASSYARTAFYEQYF
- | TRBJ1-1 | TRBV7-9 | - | TGTGCCAGCAGCTTATCGGCGATGAACACTGAAGCTTTCTTT | CASSLSAMNTEAFF
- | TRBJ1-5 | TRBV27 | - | TGTGCCAGCAGTTTACGGGATAGCAATCAGCCCCAGCATTTT | CASSLRDSNQPQHF
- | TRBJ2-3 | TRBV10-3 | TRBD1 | TGTGCCATCAGTGATGGACAGGGCACCACAGATACGCAGTATTTT | CAISDGQGTTDTQYF
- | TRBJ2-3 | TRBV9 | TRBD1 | TGTGCCAGCAACCGAGGACAGGCCGGGGATACGCAGTATTTT | CASNRGQAGDTQYF
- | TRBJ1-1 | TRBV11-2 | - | TGTGCCAGCAGTTCCAGATCTGCTGAAGCTTTCTTT | CASSSRSAEAFF
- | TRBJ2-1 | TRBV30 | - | TGTGCCTGGAGTGTAACGAATGAGCAGTTCTTC | CAWSVTNEQFF
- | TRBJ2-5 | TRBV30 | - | TGTGCCTGGAGTTTTCTAGGGGAGACCCAGTACTTC | CAWSFLGETQYF
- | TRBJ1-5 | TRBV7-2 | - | TGTGCCAGCAGCCCCAGCGCACAGTATAGCAATCAGCCCCAGCATTTT | CASSPSAQYSNQPQHF
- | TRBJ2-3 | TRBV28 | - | TGTGCCAGCAGACCTAATTCCCTAGATACGCAGTATTTT | CASRPNSLDTQYF
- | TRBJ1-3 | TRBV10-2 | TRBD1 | TGCGCCAGCAGTCGGGGACAGGATGGAAACACCATATATTTT | CASSRGQDGNTIYF
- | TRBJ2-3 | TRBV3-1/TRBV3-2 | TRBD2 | TGTGCCAGCAGCCAAGGAGAGATAGCGGGGGGGCCCGATACGCAGTATTTT | CASSQGEIAGGPDTQYF